What follows are 8 T cell receptor beta chains derived from one specimen sequenced in a study of shared clonotypes between healthy human individuals (dated by TCRdb to the early 2020s). Libraries were prepared through the immunoSEQ multiplex PCR assay. Imported from immuneACCESS, the table was reduced by TCRdb to in-frame sequences with V and J called. These copies leave out some clones; in studies compared against another copy, an unresolved V gene accounts for under half, and the cause of the remainder is not known. The table for this sample lists hundreds of thousands of clones; approximately 95% of them were counted only once. Clones ranked in the top ten supply about 0.11% of the sample. CD8 naive samples were CD45RO-negative cells positively selected for CCR7, giving a CD45RA+CCR7+ population that excluded TemRA cells. The sequencing sample was made of naive CD8+ T cells sorted from blood. The sample's cell subset or site label, in plain terms: CD45RA+CCR7+. These receptors were taken from a woman aged 25 to 39 in good health.

The chain combines TRBV21-1 with TRBJ2-2; the table's D call of TRBD2 was not tested on the DNA. TRBV21-1 is termed a pseudogene. The CDR3 extends over 17 amino acids. CDR3 nucleotides: TGTGCCAGCACGCGACTAGCCCGGACGTCGATCGCCGGGGAGCTGTTTTTT. Amino acids: CASTRLARTSIAGELFF.

V usage is TRBV5-5 and J usage is TRBJ2-7; 10 bases are a match to TRBD1. In germline, CDR1 is SGHKS, CDR2 YYEKEE (reference sequence). This CDR3 is built from 14 residues. J lost 8 bases, V lost 4 bases, and 9 bases had no gene match. CDR3: CASSQERDRGKQYF. CDR3 nucleotide sequence: TGTGCCAGCAGCCAGGAACGGGACAGGGGAAAGCAGTACTTC.

The rearrangement links TRBV7-6 to TRBJ1-4; 7 positions match TRBD1. Germline V CDR1 and CDR2: SGHVS, FNYEAQ. The CDR3 extends over 16 amino acids. V shed 0 bases, J shed 5 bases, and the junction held 6 bases outside the gene matches. CDR3 nucleotide sequence: TGTGCCAGCAGCTTAGCCGGACAGGAAAGGAATGAAAAACTGTTTTTT. Protein: CASSLAGQERNEKLFF.

The gene calls are TRBV5-8 and TRBJ1-1, with a weak D call TRBD1 (5 bases). The germline CDR1 and CDR2 sequences are SGHTS and YDEGEE. The V and J ends lost 0 bases and 2 bases respectively, with 11 bases between them. CDR3 length equals 15 residues. CDR3 DNA sequence: TGTGCCAGCAGCTTGGTGGCGACAGCTAACACTGAAGCTTTCTTT. Protein: CASSLVATANTEAFF.

The V and J genes are TRBV9 and TRBJ1-2; 7 nucleotides align to TRBD1. Trimming took 3 bases from V and 0 from J; bases not matched to a gene: 8. The CDR3 has 16 residues. CDR1 and CDR2 (germline): SGDLS, YYNGEE. CDR3 amino acids: CASSGVGTEANYGYTF. DNA for the CDR3: TGTGCCAGCAGCGGAGTGGGGACAGAAGCTAACTATGGCTACACCTTC.

The V gene is TRBV5-6, the J gene TRBJ2-5; 9 bases map to TRBD2. Germline V gene sequence: CDR1 SGHDT, CDR2 YYEEEE. V lost 4 bases to trimming and J lost 1 base; unmatched junction nucleotides: 11. This CDR3 has 17 amino acids. The CDR3 DNA is TGTGCCAGCAGCACCGGGACTAGCTCAGAATTCCAAGAGACCCAGTACTTC. Its translation is CASSTGTSSEFQETQYF. Combining the CDR3 with reference TRBV5-6 and TRBJ2-5 gives the whole variable domain DAGVTQSPTHLIKTRGQQVTLRCSPKSGHDTVSWYQQALGQGPQFIFQYYEEEERQRGNFPDRFSGHQFPNYSSELNVNALLLGDSALYLCASSTGTSSEFQETQYFGPGTRLLVL.

The chain links TRBV10-1 to TRBJ1-1; D ambiguous. The CDR3 consists of 13 residues. Germline V gene sequence: CDR1 WNHNN, CDR2 SYGVQD (reference sequence). V was trimmed by 2 bases and J by 1 base, leaving 5 bases between them. The chain's CDR3 is CASSEGRNTEAFF. The DNA of the CDR3 is TGCGCCAGCAGTGAGGGGAGGAACACTGAAGCTTTCTTT.

This clone was observed a few times. The chain has TRBV7-9 and TRBJ1-1; no clear D gene. Germline assignment: CDR1 SEHNR and CDR2 FQNEAQ (reference sequence). With 5 bases removed from V and 4 bases from J, the gap between germline ends came to 8 bases. The length of the CDR3 is 12 residues. The CDR3 sequence: CASSRGFTEAFF. Here the CDR3 DNA reads TGTGCCAGCAGCCGAGGGTTCACTGAAGCTTTCTTT.